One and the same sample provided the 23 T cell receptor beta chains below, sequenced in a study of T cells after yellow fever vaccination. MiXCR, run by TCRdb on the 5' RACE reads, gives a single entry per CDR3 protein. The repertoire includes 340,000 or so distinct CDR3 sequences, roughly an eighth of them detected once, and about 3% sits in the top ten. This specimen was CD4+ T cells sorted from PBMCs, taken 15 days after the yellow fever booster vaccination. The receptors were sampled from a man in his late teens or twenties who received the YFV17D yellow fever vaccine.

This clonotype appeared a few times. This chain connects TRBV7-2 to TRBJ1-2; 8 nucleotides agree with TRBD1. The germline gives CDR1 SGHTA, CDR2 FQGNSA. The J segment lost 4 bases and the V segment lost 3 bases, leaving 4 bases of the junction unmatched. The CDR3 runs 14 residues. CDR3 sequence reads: CASSFSQGGYGYTF. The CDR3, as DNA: TGTGCCAGCAGCTTCTCACAGGGGGGCTATGGCTACACCTTC.

The chain's CDR3 is CAISGGSESTDTQYF. As DNA, the CDR3 is TGTGCCATCAGTGGGGGTAGCGAAAGCACAGATACGCAGTATTTT. The chain is built from TRBV10-3 and TRBJ2-3; D possibly corresponds to TRBD2 (5 bases). Germline V CDR1 and CDR2: ENHRY, SYGVKD. Trimming shortened V by 4 bases and J by 0 bases, and 11 bases separated the two germline ends. This CDR3 contains 15 residues.

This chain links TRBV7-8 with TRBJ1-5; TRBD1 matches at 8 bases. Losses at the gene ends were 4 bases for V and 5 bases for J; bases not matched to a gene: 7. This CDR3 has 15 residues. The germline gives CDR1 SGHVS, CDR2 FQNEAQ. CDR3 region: CASSSRGLTYQPQHF. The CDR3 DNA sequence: TGTGCCAGCAGCTCCAGGGGGCTAACATATCAGCCCCAGCATTTT.

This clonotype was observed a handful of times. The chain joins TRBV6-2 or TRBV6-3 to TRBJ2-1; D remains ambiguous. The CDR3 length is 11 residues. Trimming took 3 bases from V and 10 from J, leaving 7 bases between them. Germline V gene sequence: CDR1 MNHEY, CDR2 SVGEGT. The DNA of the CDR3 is TGTGCCAGCAGTTATGTACGGGAGCAGTTCTTC. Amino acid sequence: CASSYVREQFF.

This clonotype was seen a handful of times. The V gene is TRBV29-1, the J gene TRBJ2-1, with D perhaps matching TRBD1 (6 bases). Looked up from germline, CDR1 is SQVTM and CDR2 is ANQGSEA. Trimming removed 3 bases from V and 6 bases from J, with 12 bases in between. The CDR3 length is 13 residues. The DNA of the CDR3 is TGCAGCGTTGACGCAGGGGCCCGCAATGAGCAGTTCTTC. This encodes CSVDAGARNEQFF.

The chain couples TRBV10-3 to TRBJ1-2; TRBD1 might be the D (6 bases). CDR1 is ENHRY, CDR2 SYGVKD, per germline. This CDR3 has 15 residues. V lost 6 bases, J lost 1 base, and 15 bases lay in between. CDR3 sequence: CAISAERTVNYGYTF. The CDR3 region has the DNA TGTGCCATCAGCGCAGAGAGGACAGTTAACTATGGCTACACCTTC.

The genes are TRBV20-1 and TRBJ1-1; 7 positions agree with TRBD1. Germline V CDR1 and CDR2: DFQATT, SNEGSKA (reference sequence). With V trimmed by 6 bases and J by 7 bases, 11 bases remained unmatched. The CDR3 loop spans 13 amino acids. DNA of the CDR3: TGCAGTGCGAGTGGAGGGGGCGCGGTTGAAGCTTTCTTT. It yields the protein CSASGGGAVEAFF.

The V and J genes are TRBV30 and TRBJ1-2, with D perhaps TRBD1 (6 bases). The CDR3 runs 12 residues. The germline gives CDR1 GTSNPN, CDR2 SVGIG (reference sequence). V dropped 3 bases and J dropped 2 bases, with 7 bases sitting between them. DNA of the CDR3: TGTGCCTGGAGCACAGGGAACTATGGCTACACCTTC. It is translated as CAWSTGNYGYTF.

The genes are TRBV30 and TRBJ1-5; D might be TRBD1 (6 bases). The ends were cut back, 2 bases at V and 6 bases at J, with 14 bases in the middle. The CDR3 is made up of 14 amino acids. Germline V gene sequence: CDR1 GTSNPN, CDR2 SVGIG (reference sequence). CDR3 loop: CAWSPFGGPQPQHF. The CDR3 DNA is TGTGCCTGGAGTCCCTTCGGGGGGCCTCAGCCCCAGCATTTT.

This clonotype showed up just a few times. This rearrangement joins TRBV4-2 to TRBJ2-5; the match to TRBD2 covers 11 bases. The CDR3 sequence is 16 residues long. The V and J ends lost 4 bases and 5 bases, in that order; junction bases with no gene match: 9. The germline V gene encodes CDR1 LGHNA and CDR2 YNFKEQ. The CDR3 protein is CASSPGLAGLSETQYF. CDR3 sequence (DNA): TGTGCCAGCAGCCCCGGACTAGCGGGCCTTTCGGAGACCCAGTACTTC.

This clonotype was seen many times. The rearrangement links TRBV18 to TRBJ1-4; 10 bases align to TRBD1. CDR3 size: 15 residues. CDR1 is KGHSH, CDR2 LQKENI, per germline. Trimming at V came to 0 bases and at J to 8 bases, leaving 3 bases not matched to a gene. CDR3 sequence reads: CASSPPGTGAEKLFF. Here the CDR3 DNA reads TGTGCCAGCTCACCACCCGGGACAGGGGCAGAAAAACTGTTTTTT.

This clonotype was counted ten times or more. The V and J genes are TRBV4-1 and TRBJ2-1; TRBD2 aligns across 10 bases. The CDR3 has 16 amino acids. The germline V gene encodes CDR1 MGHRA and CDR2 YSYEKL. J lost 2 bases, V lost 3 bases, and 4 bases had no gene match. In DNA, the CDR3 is TGCGCCAGCAGCCAGGCTAGCGGGGGTACCTACAATGAGCAGTTCTTC. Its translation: CASSQASGGTYNEQFF.

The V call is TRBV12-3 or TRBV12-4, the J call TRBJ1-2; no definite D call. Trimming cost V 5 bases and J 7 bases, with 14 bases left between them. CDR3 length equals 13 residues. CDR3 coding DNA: TGTGCCAGCAGTCCTCACTCGGCCCCTGGCTACACCTTC. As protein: CASSPHSAPGYTF.

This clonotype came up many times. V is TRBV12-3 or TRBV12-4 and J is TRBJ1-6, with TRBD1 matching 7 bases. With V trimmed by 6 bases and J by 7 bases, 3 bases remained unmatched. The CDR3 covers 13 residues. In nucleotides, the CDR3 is TGTGCCAGCAGCGGGACAGCGAATTCACCCCTCCACTTT. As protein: CASSGTANSPLHF.

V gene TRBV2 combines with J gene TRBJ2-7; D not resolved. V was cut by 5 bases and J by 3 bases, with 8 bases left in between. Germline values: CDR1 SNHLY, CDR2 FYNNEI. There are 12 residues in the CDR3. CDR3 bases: TGTGCCAGCAGTTTGGCCAGCTACGAGCAGTACGTC. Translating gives CASSLASYEQYV.

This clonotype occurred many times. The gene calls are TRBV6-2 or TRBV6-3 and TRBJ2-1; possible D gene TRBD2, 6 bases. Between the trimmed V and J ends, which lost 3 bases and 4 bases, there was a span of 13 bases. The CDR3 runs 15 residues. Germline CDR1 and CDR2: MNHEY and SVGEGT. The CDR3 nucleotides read TGTGCCAGCAGTTATTCTGGGGCGGGGTACAATGAGCAGTTCTTC. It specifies CASSYSGAGYNEQFF.

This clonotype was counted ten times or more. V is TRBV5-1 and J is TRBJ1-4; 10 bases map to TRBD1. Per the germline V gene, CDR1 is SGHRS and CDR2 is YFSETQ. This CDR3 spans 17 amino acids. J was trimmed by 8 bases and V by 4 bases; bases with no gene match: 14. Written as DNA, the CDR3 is TGCGCCAGCAGCATTGCGATAACCGGGACAGGGGAGGAAAAACTGTTTTTT. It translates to CASSIAITGTGEEKLFF.

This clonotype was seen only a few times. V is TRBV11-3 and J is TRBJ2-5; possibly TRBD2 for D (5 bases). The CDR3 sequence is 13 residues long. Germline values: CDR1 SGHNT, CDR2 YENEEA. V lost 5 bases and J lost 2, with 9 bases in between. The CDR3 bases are TGTGCCAGCAGCCGGGGAAATCAAGAGACCCAGTACTTC. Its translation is CASSRGNQETQYF.

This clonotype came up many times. The CDR3 protein is CSVELTGGQPQHF. The CDR3 DNA sequence: TGCAGCGTTGAACTAACAGGCGGACAGCCCCAGCATTTT. The genes are TRBV29-1 and TRBJ1-5; the D gene is possibly TRBD1 (5 bases). V was trimmed by 2 bases and J by 7 bases, leaving 12 bases between them. Germline V CDR1 and CDR2: SQVTM, ANQGSEA. The CDR3 has 13 amino acids.

CDR3 coding DNA: TGTGCCAGCAGCTTAGGGGGTCGGACTCACCAAGAGACCCAGTACTTC. It translates to CASSLGGRTHQETQYF. The rearrangement joins TRBV7-9 to TRBJ2-5, with D perhaps matching TRBD2 (5 bases). The CDR3 covers 16 residues. The V and J ends lost 1 base and 0 bases respectively, with 12 bases between them. Per the germline V gene, CDR1 is SEHNR and CDR2 is FQNEAQ (reference sequence).

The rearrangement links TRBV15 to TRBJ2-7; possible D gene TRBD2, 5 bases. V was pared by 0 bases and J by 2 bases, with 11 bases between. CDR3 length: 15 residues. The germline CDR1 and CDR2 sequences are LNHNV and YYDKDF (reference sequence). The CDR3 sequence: CATSRDGGLAYEQYF. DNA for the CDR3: TGTGCCACCAGCAGAGATGGAGGCCTAGCCTACGAGCAGTACTTC.

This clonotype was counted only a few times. The CDR3 DNA follows: TGTGCCAGCAGCTTAGGGCAGGGCAGGGGAATCTATGGCTACACCTTC. This codes for CASSLGQGRGIYGYTF. This chain connects TRBV7-2 to TRBJ1-2; TRBD1 might be the D (6 bases). CDR3 size: 16 residues. CDR1 and CDR2 from the germline V gene are SGHTA and FQGNSA. The germline V and J ends were trimmed by 1 base and 4 bases, with 16 bases remaining between them.

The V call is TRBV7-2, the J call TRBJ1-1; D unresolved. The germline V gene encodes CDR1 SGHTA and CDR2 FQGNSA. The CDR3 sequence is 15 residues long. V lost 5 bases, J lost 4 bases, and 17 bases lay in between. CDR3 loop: CASSPTRIGVTEAFF. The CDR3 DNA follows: TGTGCCAGCAGCCCGACCCGAATTGGTGTCACTGAAGCTTTCTTT. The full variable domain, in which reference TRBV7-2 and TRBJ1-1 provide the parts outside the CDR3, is GAGVSQSPSNKVTEKGKDVELRCDPISGHTALYWYRQSLGQGLEFLIYFQGNSAPDKSGLPSDRFSAERTGGSVSTLTIQRTQQEDSAVYLCASSPTRIGVTEAFFGQGTRLTVV.